Given below is one T cell receptor (beta chain) in context. This clonotype was seen only once. What this receptor recognizes is not known. No quality values exist for individual bases; no much larger clone is one base distant. Weak support is all one read offers. This entry is derived from a study of spatial heterogeneity in lung cancer (dated by TCRdb to about 2019). For context, the study as a whole: Beta-chain transcripts were consistently detected in greater numbers than alpha-chain transcripts, which likely reflects a higher abundance of beta-chain transcripts. TCR alpha and beta repertoires were quantitatively compared across multiple tumor regions, matched nontumor lung and blood in non-small cell lung cancer. Nonsynonymous mutation counts, determined by whole-exome sequencing of tumor tissue, were related to TCR repertoire features. Both alpha and beta chains were TCR-sequenced in samples taken at surgery, namely 220 tumor regions, 64 matched nontumor lung samples and 55 to 60 PBMC samples. In the raw uncorrected reads, each unique combination of TCR and UMI appeared more than ten times on average.

From its cysteine to its phenylalanine, the CDR3 spans 16 amino acids. Of the read, only the CDR3 DNA is kept; its 48 bases are in frame from base 1. Trimming removed 6 bases from V and 3 bases from J; the gene matches leave 9 bases unexplained. In the paper's terms, the time point label means: sample taken at primary tumor resection. Whole RNA extracted from tumor and nontumor lung tissue, or from cryopreserved PBMC samples, was used for TCR sequencing without cell sorting. The donors were more than 60 patients from the lung TRACERx cohort who had early-stage, untreated non-small cell lung cancer. Patients were selected for TCR sequencing only if sufficient RNA was available from at least two tumor regions. What the research found in general, with its limitations: Ubiquitous expanded tumor TCRs were found in blood more often at tumor resection than at routine follow-up. Additional single-cell paired TCR alpha and beta sequencing was considered necessary to confirm, at a functional level, the hypothesis that regional TCRs recognize regional mutations.

Library construction relied on 5' RACE. Sequencing took place on a NextSeq 500. In the TCR library protocol, a unique molecular identifier was attached to each TCR cDNA molecule so that PCR and sequencing errors could be corrected. Per the authors' processing: TCR identification, UMI-based error correction and CDR3 extraction were performed with Decombinator tools. TCRs above a frequency of 2 per 1,000, corresponding to the top 1% of the tumor frequency distribution, were defined as expanded. Renyi diversity was calculated using the R vegan package after each repertoire was subsampled 100 times to 5,000 TCRs. CDR3 similarity networks were built from amino acid triplet string-kernel similarity, with CDR3s being connected when pairwise similarity was above 0.82. The public reads were quality trimmed at Q25 with fastp and then assembled into clones with MiXCR by TCRdb, keeping productive beta chains. Each entry is one CDR3 protein sequence, shown with its most common DNA and genes. TCRdb, not the authors, supplied the V and J calls. The sample table holds roughly 25,000 distinct CDR3 sequences, of which just under 7% were seen once. 14% of the sample belongs to the ten largest clones.

This specimen was PBMCs, taken at surgery. The receptor was isolated from a male donor with early-stage non-small cell lung cancer. The chain joins TRBV12-3 or TRBV12-4 to TRBJ2-1; TRBD1 lines up with 9 middle nucleotides. The CDR3 protein sequence reads: CASSFTGGRGYNEQFF. In nucleotides, the sequence is TGTGCCAGCAGCTTTACAGGGGGCCGGGGCTACAATGAGCAGTTCTTC.